The rows below give T cell receptor beta chains drawn from one sample of a study of Ad26.COV2.S vaccination and SARS-CoV-2 variants. Method: immunoSEQ multiplex PCR; TCRdb's copy keeps in-frame clones and lacks some. In the table there are about 680,000 clones, around 90% of which are singletons. The input for sequencing was peripheral blood, taken in a trial of Ad26.COV2.S vaccine versus placebo. Every receptor here comes from a person between 18 and 65 years old who received the Ad26.COV2.S COVID-19 vaccine or a placebo. Each CDR3 is given with its conserved first and last residue. D genes are given only for firm matches. Some rows have no size entry. The others give once, few or many, or a class for an expanded clone.

D: NA
V: TRBV24-1
size: NA
J: TRBJ1-2
CDR3: CATSDSQGYSYGYTF
DNA: TGTGCCACCAGTGATTCCCAGGGGTATAGCTATGGCTACACCTTC

D: TRBD2
V: TRBV7-3
size: NA
J: TRBJ2-1
CDR3: CASSFSGASYNEQFF
DNA: TGTGCCAGCAGCTTTAGCGGGGCCTCCTACAATGAGCAGTTCTTC

D: NA
V: TRBV7-2
size: NA
J: TRBJ2-7
CDR3: CASSPWTTSSYEQYF
DNA: TGTGCCAGCAGCCCCTGGACCACGAGCTCCTACGAGCAGTACTTC

D: NA
V: TRBV19
size: NA
J: TRBJ1-3
CDR3: CAARGLSGNTIYF
DNA: TGTGCCGCCCGGGGCCTCTCTGGAAACACCATATATTTT

D: NA
V: TRBV2
size: NA
J: TRBJ1-5
CDR3: CASSGMVVGNQPQHF
DNA: TGTGCCAGCAGTGGGATGGTGGTGGGTAATCAGCCCCAGCATTTT

D: NA
V: TRBV2
size: NA
J: TRBJ1-5
CDR3: CASSEKRGRGNQPQHF
DNA: TGTGCCAGCAGTGAGAAAAGGGGCAGGGGAAATCAGCCCCAGCATTTT

D: NA
V: TRBV5-8
size: NA
J: TRBJ2-1
CDR3: CASRETGSSYNEQFF
DNA: TGTGCCAGCAGGGAGACGGGTAGCTCCTACAATGAGCAGTTCTTC

D: TRBD1
V: TRBV11-2
size: NA
J: TRBJ2-7
CDR3: CASSPQPGQGYEQYF
DNA: TGTGCCAGCAGCCCCCAGCCGGGACAGGGTTACGAGCAGTACTTC

D: NA
V: TRBV2
size: NA
J: TRBJ1-1
CDR3: CASRGVNTEAFF
DNA: TGTGCCAGCAGGGGAGTGAACACTGAAGCTTTCTTT

D: NA
V: TRBV27
size: NA
J: TRBJ2-3
CDR3: CASSLEGAPSTDTQYF
DNA: TGTGCCAGCAGTTTAGAGGGAGCACCTAGCACAGATACGCAGTATTTT

D: TRBD1
V: TRBV29-1
size: NA
J: TRBJ2-7
CDR3: CSVEDEGQPDYEQYF
DNA: TGCAGCGTTGAAGACGAGGGACAGCCGGACTACGAGCAGTACTTC

D: NA
V: TRBV24-1
size: NA
J: TRBJ2-2
CDR3: CATSTSNTGELFF
DNA: TGTGCCACCTCCACTTCGAACACCGGGGAGCTGTTTTTT

D: NA
V: TRBV7-8
size: few
J: TRBJ2-7
CDR3: CASSPPARANYEQYF
DNA: TGTGCCAGCAGCCCTCCCGCAAGGGCAAACTACGAGCAGTACTTC

D: TRBD1
V: TRBV6-1
size: NA
J: TRBJ2-7
CDR3: CASSEDPGGSSYEQYF
DNA: TGTGCCAGCAGTGAAGACCCAGGGGGTAGTTCCTACGAGCAGTACTTC

D: TRBD1
V: TRBV4-3
size: NA
J: TRBJ1-6
CDR3: CASSQDGQGSYNSPLHF
DNA: TGCGCCAGCAGCCAGGACGGACAGGGCTCCTATAATTCACCCCTCCACTTT

D: NA
V: TRBV5-6
size: NA
J: TRBJ2-5
CDR3: CASSLTPTNPAPQYF
DNA: TGTGCCAGCAGCTTAACCCCGACCAACCCCGCCCCCCAGTACTTC

D: TRBD1
V: TRBV25-1
size: NA
J: TRBJ2-7
CDR3: CASGRQGRTYEQYF
DNA: TGTGCCAGCGGTAGACAGGGGCGGACCTACGAGCAGTACTTC

D: TRBD1
V: TRBV6-2/TRBV6-3
size: NA
J: TRBJ1-5
CDR3: CASSTRGGLLQPQHF
DNA: TGTGCCAGCAGTACCAGGGGGGGGCTGCTTCAGCCCCAGCATTTT

D: TRBD2
V: TRBV6-2/TRBV6-3
size: NA
J: TRBJ2-5
CDR3: CASSYWAGGLPETQYF
DNA: TGTGCCAGCAGTTACTGGGCGGGGGGCCTCCCAGAGACCCAGTACTTC

D: TRBD1
V: TRBV18
size: NA
J: TRBJ1-1
CDR3: CASSPGQGAGEAFF
DNA: TGTGCCAGCTCACCAGGCCAGGGGGCAGGTGAAGCTTTCTTT

D: NA
V: TRBV6-5
size: NA
J: TRBJ1-3
CDR3: CASSYSDGLSGNTIYF
DNA: TGTGCCAGCAGTTACTCGGACGGCCTCTCTGGAAACACCATATATTTT

D: NA
V: TRBV30
size: NA
J: TRBJ1-2
CDR3: CAWSNGNGYTF
DNA: TGTGCCTGGAGCAACGGGAATGGCTACACCTTC